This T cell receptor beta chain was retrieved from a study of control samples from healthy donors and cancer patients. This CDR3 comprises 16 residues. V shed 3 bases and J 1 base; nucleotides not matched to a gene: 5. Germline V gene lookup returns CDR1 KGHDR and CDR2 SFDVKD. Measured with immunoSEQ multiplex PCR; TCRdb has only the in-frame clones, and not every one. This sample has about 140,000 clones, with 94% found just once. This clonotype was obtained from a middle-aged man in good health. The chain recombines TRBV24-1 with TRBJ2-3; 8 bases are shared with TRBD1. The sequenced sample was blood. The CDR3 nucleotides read TGTGCCACCAGTGATCCAGGGGGCTCTGGCACAGATACGCAGTATTTT. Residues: CATSDPGGSGTDTQYF.